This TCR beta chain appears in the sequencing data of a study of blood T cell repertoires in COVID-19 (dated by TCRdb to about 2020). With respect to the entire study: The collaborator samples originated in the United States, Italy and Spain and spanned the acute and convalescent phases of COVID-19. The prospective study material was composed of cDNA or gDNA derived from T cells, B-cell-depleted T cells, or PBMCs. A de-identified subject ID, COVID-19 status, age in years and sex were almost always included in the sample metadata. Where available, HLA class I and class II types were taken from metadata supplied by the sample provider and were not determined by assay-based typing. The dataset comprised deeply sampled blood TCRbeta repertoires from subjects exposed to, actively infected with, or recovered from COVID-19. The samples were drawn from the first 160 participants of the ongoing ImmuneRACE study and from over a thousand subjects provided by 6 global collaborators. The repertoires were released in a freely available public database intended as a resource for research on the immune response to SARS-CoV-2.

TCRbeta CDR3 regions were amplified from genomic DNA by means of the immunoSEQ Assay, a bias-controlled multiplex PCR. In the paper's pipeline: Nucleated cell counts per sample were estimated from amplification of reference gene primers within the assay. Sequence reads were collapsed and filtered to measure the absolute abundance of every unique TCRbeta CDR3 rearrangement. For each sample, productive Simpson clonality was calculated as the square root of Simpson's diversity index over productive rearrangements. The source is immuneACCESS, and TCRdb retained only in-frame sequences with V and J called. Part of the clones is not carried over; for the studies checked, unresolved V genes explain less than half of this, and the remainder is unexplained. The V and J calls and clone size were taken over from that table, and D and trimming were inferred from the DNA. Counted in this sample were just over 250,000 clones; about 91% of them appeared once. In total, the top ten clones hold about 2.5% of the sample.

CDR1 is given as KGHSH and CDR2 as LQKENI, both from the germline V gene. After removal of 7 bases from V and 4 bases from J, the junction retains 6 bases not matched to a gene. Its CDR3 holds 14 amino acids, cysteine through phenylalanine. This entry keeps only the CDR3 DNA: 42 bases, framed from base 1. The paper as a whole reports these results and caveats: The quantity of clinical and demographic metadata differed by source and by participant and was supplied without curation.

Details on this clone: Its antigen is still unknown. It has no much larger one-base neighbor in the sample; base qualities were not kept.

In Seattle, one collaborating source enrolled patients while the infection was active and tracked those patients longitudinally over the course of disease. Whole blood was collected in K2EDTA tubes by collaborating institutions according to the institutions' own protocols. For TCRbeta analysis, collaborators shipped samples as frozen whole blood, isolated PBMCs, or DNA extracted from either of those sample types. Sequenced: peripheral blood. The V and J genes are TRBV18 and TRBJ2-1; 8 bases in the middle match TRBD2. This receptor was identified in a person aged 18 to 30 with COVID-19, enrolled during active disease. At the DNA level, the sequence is TGTGCCAGCTGGGCTAGCGGGTCATACAATGAGCAGTTCTTC. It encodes CASWASGSYNEQFF.